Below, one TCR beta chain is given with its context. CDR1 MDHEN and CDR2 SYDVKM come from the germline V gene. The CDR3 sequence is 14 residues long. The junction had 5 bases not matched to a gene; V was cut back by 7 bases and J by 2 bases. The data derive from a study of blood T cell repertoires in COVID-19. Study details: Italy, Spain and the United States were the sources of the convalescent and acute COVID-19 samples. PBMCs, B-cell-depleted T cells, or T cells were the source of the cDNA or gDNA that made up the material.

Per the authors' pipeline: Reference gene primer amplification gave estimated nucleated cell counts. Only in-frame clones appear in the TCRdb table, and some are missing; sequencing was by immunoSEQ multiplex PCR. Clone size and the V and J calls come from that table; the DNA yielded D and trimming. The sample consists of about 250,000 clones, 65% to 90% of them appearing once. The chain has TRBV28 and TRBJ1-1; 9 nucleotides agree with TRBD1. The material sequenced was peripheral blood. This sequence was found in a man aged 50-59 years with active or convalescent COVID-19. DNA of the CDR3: TGTGCCAGCATTAGGACAGGGGATAACACTGAAGCTTTCTTT. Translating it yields CASIRTGDNTEAFF.